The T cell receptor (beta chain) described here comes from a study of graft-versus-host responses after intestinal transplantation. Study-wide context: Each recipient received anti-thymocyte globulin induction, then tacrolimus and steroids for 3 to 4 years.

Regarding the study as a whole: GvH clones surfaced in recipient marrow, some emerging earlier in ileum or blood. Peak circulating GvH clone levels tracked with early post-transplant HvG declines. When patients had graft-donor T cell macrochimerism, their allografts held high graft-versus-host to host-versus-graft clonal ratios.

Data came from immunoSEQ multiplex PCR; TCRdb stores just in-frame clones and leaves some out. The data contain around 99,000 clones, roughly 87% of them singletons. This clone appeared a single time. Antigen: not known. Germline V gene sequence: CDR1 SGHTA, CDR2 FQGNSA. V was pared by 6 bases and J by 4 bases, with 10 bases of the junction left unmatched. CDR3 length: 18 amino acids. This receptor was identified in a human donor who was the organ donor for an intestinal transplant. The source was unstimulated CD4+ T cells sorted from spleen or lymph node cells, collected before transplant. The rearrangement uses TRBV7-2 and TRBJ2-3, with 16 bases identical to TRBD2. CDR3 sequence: CASSITGTSGGAPDTQYF. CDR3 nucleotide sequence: TGTGCCAGCAGTATTACCGGGACTAGCGGGGGGGCCCCAGATACGCAGTATTTT.